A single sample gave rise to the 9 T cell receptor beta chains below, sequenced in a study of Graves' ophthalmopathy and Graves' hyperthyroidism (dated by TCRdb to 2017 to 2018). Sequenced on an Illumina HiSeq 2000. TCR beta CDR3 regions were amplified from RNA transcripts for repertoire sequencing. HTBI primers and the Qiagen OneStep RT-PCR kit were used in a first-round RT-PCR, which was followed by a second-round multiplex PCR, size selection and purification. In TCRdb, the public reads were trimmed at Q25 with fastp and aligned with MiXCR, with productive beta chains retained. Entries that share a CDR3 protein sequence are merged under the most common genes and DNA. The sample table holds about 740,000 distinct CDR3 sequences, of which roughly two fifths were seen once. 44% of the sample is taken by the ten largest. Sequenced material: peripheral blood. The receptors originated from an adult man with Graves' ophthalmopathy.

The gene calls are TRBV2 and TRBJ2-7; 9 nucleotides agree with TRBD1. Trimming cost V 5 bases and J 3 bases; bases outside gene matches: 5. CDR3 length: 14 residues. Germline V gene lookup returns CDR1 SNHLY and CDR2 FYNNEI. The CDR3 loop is CASSPDRGDYEQYF. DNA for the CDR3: TGTGCCAGCAGTCCGGACAGGGGCGACTACGAGCAGTACTTC.

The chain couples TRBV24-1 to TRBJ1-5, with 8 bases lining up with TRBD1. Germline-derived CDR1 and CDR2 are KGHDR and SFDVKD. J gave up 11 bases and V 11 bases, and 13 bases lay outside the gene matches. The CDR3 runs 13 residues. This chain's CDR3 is CASSSDRAQAQHF. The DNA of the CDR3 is TGTGCCAGCTCATCGGACAGGGCACAAGCCCAGCATTTT.

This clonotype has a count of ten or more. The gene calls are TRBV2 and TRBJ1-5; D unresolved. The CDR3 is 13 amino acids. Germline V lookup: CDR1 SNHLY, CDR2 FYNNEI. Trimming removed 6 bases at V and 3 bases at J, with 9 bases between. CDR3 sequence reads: CASSRNPNQPQHF. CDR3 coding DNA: TGTGCCAGCAGCCGGAACCCCAATCAGCCCCAGCATTTT.

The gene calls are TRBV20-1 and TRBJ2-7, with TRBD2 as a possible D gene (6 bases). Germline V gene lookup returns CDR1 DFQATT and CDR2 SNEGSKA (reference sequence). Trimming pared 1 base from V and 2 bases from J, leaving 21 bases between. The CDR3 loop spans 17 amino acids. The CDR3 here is CSARGPGADLQTYEQYF. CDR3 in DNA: TGCAGTGCTAGAGGGCCGGGAGCAGATTTACAAACCTACGAGCAGTACTTC.

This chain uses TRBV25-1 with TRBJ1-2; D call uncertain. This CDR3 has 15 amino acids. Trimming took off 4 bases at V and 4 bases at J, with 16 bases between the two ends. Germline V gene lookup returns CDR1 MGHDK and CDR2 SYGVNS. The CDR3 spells CASSASGRTFYGYTF. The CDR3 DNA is TGTGCCAGCAGTGCTTCCGGGAGGACGTTCTATGGCTACACCTTC.

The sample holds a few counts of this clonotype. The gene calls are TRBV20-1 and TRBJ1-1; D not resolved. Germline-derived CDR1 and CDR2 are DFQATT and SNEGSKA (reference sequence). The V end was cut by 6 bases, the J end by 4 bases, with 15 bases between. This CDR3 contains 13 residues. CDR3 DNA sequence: TGCAGTGCCCGGGCCCCGTCTGGCACTGAAGCTTTCTTT. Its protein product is CSARAPSGTEAFF.

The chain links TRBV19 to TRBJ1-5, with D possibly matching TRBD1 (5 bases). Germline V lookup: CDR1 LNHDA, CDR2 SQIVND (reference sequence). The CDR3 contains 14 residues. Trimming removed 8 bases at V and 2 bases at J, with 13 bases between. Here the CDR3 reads CASDMDKGNQPQHF. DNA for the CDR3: TGTGCCAGTGACATGGACAAGGGCAATCAGCCCCAGCATTTT.

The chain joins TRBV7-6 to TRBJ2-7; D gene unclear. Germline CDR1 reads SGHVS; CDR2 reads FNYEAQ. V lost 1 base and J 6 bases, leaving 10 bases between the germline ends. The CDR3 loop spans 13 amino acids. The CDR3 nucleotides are TGTGCCAGCAGCTTAGAACAGTTTGGCGAGCAGTACTTC. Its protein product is CASSLEQFGEQYF.

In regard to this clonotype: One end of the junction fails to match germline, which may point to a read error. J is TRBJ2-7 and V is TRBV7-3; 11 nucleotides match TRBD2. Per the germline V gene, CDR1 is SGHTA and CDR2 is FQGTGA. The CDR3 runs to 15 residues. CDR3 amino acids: CASSQGTSGAYKQYF. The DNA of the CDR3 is TGTGCCAGCAGCCAAGGGACTAGCGGAGCCTACAAGCAGTACTTC.